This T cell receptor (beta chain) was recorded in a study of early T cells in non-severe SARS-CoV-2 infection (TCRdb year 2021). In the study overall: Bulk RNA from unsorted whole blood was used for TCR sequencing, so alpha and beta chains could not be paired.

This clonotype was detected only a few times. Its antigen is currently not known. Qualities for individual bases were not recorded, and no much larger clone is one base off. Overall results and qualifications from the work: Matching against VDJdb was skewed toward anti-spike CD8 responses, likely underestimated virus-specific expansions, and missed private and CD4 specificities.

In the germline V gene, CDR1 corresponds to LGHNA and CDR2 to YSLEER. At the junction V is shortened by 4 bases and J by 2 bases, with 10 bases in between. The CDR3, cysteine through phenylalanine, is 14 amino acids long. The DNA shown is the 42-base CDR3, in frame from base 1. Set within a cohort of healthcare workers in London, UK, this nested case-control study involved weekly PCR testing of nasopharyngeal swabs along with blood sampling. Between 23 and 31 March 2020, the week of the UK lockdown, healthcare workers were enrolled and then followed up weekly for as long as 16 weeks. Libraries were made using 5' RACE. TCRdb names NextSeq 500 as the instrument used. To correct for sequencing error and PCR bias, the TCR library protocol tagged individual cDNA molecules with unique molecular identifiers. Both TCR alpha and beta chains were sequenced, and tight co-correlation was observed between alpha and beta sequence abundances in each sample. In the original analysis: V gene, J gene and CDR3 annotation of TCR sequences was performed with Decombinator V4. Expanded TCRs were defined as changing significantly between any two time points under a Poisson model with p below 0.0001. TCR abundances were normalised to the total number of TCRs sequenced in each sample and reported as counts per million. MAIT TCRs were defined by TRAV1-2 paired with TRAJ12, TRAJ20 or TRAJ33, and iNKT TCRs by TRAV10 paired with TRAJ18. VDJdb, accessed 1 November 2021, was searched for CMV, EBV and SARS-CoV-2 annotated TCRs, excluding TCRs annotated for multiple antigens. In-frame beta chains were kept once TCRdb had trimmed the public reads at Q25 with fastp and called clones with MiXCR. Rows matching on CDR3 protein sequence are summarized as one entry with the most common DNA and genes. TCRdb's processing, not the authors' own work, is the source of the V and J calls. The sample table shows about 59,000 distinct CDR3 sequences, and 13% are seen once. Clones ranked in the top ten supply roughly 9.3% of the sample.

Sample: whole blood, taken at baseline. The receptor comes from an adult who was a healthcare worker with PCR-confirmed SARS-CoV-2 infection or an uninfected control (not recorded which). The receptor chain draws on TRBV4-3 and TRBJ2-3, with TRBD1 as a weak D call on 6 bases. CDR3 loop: CASSRNRATDTQYF. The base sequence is TGCGCCAGCAGCCGAAACAGGGCCACAGATACGCAGTATTTT.